Below are 13 T cell receptor beta chains sequenced from a single sample in a study of cytomegalovirus exposure and HLA in healthy donors (dated by TCRdb to the late 2010s). The library was made by the immunoSEQ multiplex PCR assay. For the multiplex PCR, a mixture combining 60 forward primers for TCR Vbeta segments and 13 reverse primers for TCR Jbeta segments was used. Here the immuneACCESS table is served through TCRdb, limited to in-frame sequences with V and J called. Missing clones are a known gap in these copies; in checked studies unresolved V genes cover under half, and the rest lacks a known reason. For this sample there are roughly 97,000 clones; around 72% appear just once. Jointly, the top ten make up over 3% of the sample. The source material was PBMCs. The receptors originated from a middle-aged man in good health and CMV-seronegative.

This clone is medium-sized by share. This chain uses TRBV4-3 with TRBJ2-6, with D tentatively TRBD1 (5 bases). V shed 1 base and J shed 0 bases, with 13 bases lying between them. CDR3 length: 18 amino acids. CDR1 is LGHNA and CDR2 is YSLEER in the germline V gene. The DNA of the CDR3 is TGCGCCAGCAGCCAAGCGTCAACAGGCGTCTCTGGGGCCAACGTCCTGACTTTC. This sequence encodes CASSQASTGVSGANVLTF.

The chain is built from TRBV27 and TRBJ2-7; 7 positions match TRBD1. V was pared by 2 bases and J by 3 bases, with 4 bases of the junction left unmatched. Germline CDR1 is MNHEY and CDR2 is SMNVEV (reference sequence). CDR3 length: 14 residues. CDR3: CASSLARGSYEQYF. The CDR3 nucleotides read TGTGCCAGCAGTTTAGCCAGGGGGAGCTACGAGCAGTACTTC.

V gene TRBV2 combines with J gene TRBJ2-5; TRBD1 agrees at 8 bases. V shed 4 bases, J shed 5 bases, and the junction held 3 bases outside the gene matches. Germline CDR1 SNHLY, CDR2 FYNNEI. The CDR3 runs to 13 residues. This chain's CDR3 is CASSGGQGETQYF. The CDR3 bases are TGTGCCAGCAGTGGAGGACAGGGTGAGACCCAGTACTTC.

This chain connects TRBV7-2 to TRBJ2-7; D call uncertain. The CDR3 runs 15 residues. Looked up from germline, CDR1 is SGHTA and CDR2 is FQGNSA. With 1 base removed from V and 2 bases from J, the gap between germline ends came to 12 bases. The CDR3 region is CASSLGIGGTYEQYF. CDR3 DNA: TGTGCCAGCAGCTTAGGGATTGGCGGCACCTACGAGCAGTACTTC.

The genes are TRBV5-1 and TRBJ2-3, with 7 bases fitting TRBD1. Germline CDR1 is SGHRS and CDR2 is YFSETQ. The CDR3 extends over 16 amino acids. The V and J ends lost 4 bases and 5 bases, in that order; junction bases with no gene match: 13. For the CDR3, the DNA is TGCGCCAGCAGCACCGAGAACAGGGGCCTAGGAGATACGCAGTATTTT. Translated, it gives CASSTENRGLGDTQYF.

The chain couples TRBV5-1 to TRBJ2-3; 8 bases line up with TRBD1. The CDR3 is 14 residues long. V shed 2 bases and J 11 bases; nucleotides not matched to a gene: 10. CDR1 is SGHRS, CDR2 YFSETQ, per germline. In DNA form, the CDR3 reads TGCGCCAGCAGCTTAGCCGGGACAGGATACGGGCAGTATTTT. This encodes CASSLAGTGYGQYF. The full variable domain, in which reference TRBV5-1 and TRBJ2-3 provide the parts outside the CDR3, is KAGVTQTPRYLIKTRGQQVTLSCSPISGHRSVSWYQQTPGQGLQFLFEYFSETQRNKGNFPGRFSGRQFSNSRSEMNVSTLELGDSALYLCASSLAGTGYGQYFGPGTRLTVL.

The rearrangement joins TRBV25-1 to TRBJ2-4; TRBD1 might be the D (6 bases). Per the germline V gene, CDR1 is MGHDK and CDR2 is SYGVNS. V dropped 3 bases and J dropped 8 bases, with 14 bases sitting between them. The CDR3 totals 14 residues. The CDR3: CASSEPGDLDIQYF. In DNA form, the CDR3 reads TGTGCCAGCAGTGAGCCAGGGGATTTGGACATTCAGTACTTC.

In its sample, this clone was seen a few times. The chain combines TRBV5-1 with TRBJ1-1; possibly TRBD1 for D (5 bases). Trimming took 1 base from V and 0 from J, leaving 13 bases between them. Germline V gene lookup returns CDR1 SGHRS and CDR2 YFSETQ. CDR3 length: 16 residues. The CDR3 here is CASSLTLNRLNTEAFF. The CDR3 DNA is TGCGCCAGCAGCTTGACTCTCAACAGGTTGAACACTGAAGCTTTCTTT.

The rearrangement joins TRBV15 to TRBJ2-7; no clear D gene. The V and J ends lost 0 bases and 4 bases respectively, with 7 bases between them. This CDR3 has 13 residues. Germline CDR1 and CDR2: LNHNV and YYDKDF (reference sequence). The CDR3: CATSREIGYEQYF. In DNA form, the CDR3 reads TGTGCCACCAGCAGAGAAATCGGGTACGAGCAGTACTTC. The variable domain in full, with the rest retrieved from reference TRBV15 and TRBJ2-7, is DAMVIQNPRYQVTQFGKPVTLSCSQTLNHNVMYWYQQKSSQAPKLLFHYYDKDFNNEADTPDNFQSRRPNTSFCFLDIRSPGLGDTAMYLCATSREIGYEQYFGPGTRLTVT.

This clone was seen more than once but under ten times. V gene TRBV5-6 combines with J gene TRBJ1-1; D is possibly TRBD1 (6 bases). The germline V gene has CDR1 SGHDT and CDR2 YYEEEE. The CDR3 totals 14 residues. Trimming took off 4 bases at V and 5 bases at J, with 15 bases between the two ends. CDR3 bases: TGTGCCAGCAGCCTAATAGGCAGGGGAACTGAAGCTTTCTTT. This translates into CASSLIGRGTEAFF.

The rearrangement uses TRBV5-1 and TRBJ2-5; TRBD1 matches at 11 bases. The assigned J gene may be wrong: the sequence end matches TRBJ2-7 better. CDR3 length: 17 residues. Germline V gives CDR1 SGHRS, CDR2 YFSETQ. DNA of the CDR3: TGCGCCAGCAGCTCCGCCGGGACAGGGGGGCGCAGGGACGAGCAGTACTTC. Its translation is CASSSAGTGGRRDEQYF.

This chain joins TRBV5-6 and TRBJ2-1, with D uncertain. Per germline, CDR1 SGHDT and CDR2 YYEEEE. Trimming shortened V by 0 bases and J by 0 bases, and 10 bases separated the two germline ends. The CDR3 is 16 residues long. The CDR3 spells CASSLGPLSSYNEQFF. The CDR3 DNA sequence: TGTGCCAGCAGCTTGGGCCCTCTTAGCTCCTACAATGAGCAGTTCTTC.

This chain connects TRBV5-4 to TRBJ2-1; D possibly corresponds to TRBD2 (5 bases). The CDR3 has 15 residues. The germline V gene encodes CDR1 SGHNT and CDR2 YYREEE (reference sequence). Trimming took 4 bases from V and 0 from J, leaving 11 bases between them. The CDR3 region is CASSLGSSSYNEQFF. The CDR3 DNA sequence: TGTGCCAGCAGCCTGGGGAGTAGCTCCTACAATGAGCAGTTCTTC.